The next 24 T cell receptor beta chains were all read from a single sample in a study of CD8 T cells in ankylosing spondylitis. Study conclusions and caveats: Seemingly distinctive of ankylosing spondylitis blood was a TCR beta motif formed by eight highly homologous variants.

These receptors have no identified antigens. TCRdb re-analysed the 5' RACE reads in MiXCR, keeping a single row per CDR3 protein. In the table there are 450,000 or so distinct CDR3 sequences, roughly 26% of which are singletons. The specimen was blood, either unsorted or a sorted T cell fraction (not recorded which). All receptors derive from a male donor with ankylosing spondylitis.

V usage is TRBV3-1 and J usage is TRBJ2-1, with a weak D call TRBD2 (6 bases). Germline CDR1 is LGHDT and CDR2 is YNNKEL (reference sequence). Between the trimmed V and J ends, which lost 8 bases and 5 bases, there was a span of 10 bases. The CDR3 spans 12 residues. The chain's CDR3 is CASRDLDNEQFF. CDR3 bases: TGTGCCAGCCGGGACTTAGACAATGAGCAGTTCTTC.

V gene TRBV12-5 combines with J gene TRBJ1-2; no clear D gene. The CDR3 contains 16 residues. The ends were cut back, 0 bases at V and 5 bases at J, with 16 bases in the middle. Germline-derived CDR1 and CDR2 are LGHNT and FRNRAP. CDR3 protein: CASGLVLDGGLYGYTF. CDR3 sequence (DNA): TGTGCTAGTGGTTTGGTACTGGACGGAGGACTTTATGGCTACACCTTC.

There are a few counts of this clonotype. This chain links TRBV3-1 with TRBJ1-5, with D unclear. Germline V gene data show CDR1 as LGHDT and CDR2 as YNNKEL (reference sequence). Trimming took off 5 bases at V and 4 bases at J, with 9 bases between the two ends. The CDR3 is made up of 13 amino acids. The DNA of the CDR3 is TGTGCCAGCAGCGGGAGCAGAAATCAGCCCCAGCATTTT. It encodes CASSGSRNQPQHF.

This sequence joins TRBV7-9 and TRBJ2-2; D not certain. This CDR3 comprises 13 residues. Trimming pared 5 bases from V and 4 bases from J, leaving 8 bases between. The V gene's germline CDR1 is SEHNR and CDR2 FQNEAQ (reference sequence). This CDR3 is CASSLQITGELFF. DNA of the CDR3: TGTGCCAGCAGCCTACAGATCACCGGGGAGCTGTTTTTT.

The chain employs TRBV27 and TRBJ1-6; the D is unclear. The CDR3 totals 16 residues. Trimming pared 6 bases from V and 4 bases from J, leaving 16 bases between. The germline V gene has CDR1 MNHEY and CDR2 SMNVEV (reference sequence). As DNA, the CDR3 is TGTGCCAGCAGGATTATGTGGACGGGGTATAATTCACCCCTCCACTTT. Its translation: CASRIMWTGYNSPLHF.

This rearrangement joins TRBV11-2 to TRBJ2-5; a possible D gene is TRBD2 (6 bases). Trimming stripped 7 bases from V and 5 bases from J, with 8 bases between. This CDR3 has 11 amino acids. CDR1 SGHAT and CDR2 FQNNGV come from the germline V gene. The DNA for the CDR3 is TGTGCCAGCACGGGAGTGGAGACCCAGTACTTC. This encodes CASTGVETQYF.

The chain joins TRBV10-3 to TRBJ2-1; unclear D gene. Germline V gives CDR1 ENHRY, CDR2 SYGVKD. Trimming took 7 bases from V and 3 from J, leaving 13 bases between them. The CDR3 is 14 amino acids. The CDR3 reads CAIKSDEGYNEQFF. CDR3 nucleotides: TGTGCCATCAAGTCGGACGAAGGCTACAATGAGCAGTTCTTC.

Only a few counts were recorded for this clonotype. V gene TRBV3-1 combines with J gene TRBJ2-7; 7 bases map to TRBD1. The germline V gene encodes CDR1 LGHDT and CDR2 YNNKEL (reference sequence). The CDR3 is 15 residues long. V was pared by 1 base and J by 1 base, with 4 bases of the junction left unmatched. CDR3 amino acids: CASSQGWGQSYEQYF. The DNA of the CDR3 is TGTGCCAGCAGCCAAGGATGGGGACAGTCCTACGAGCAGTACTTC.

This clonotype was recorded only once. The gene calls are TRBV20-1 and TRBJ2-2; a possible D gene is TRBD2 (5 bases). The germline V gene has CDR1 DFQATT and CDR2 SNEGSKA (reference sequence). The CDR3 loop spans 13 amino acids. V dropped 1 base and J dropped 4 bases, with 7 bases sitting between them. Here the CDR3 DNA reads TGCAGTGCTAGAGGTCGGGGCACCGGGGAGCTGTTTTTT. Translation: CSARGRGTGELFF.

The chain is built from TRBV20-1 and TRBJ2-7; tentative D call: TRBD1 (6 bases). Germline CDR1 DFQATT, CDR2 SNEGSKA (reference sequence). This CDR3 is 11 amino acids long. The V and J ends lost 6 bases and 2 bases respectively, with 8 bases between them. CDR3 in amino acids: CSARQAYEQYF. CDR3 DNA sequence: TGCAGTGCCAGACAGGCCTACGAGCAGTACTTC.

This clonotype has just a few counts. V and J are TRBV7-2 and TRBJ2-7; D is possibly TRBD2 (6 bases). Per the germline V gene, CDR1 is SGHTA and CDR2 is FQGNSA. This CDR3 has 14 amino acids. Trimming shortened V by 2 bases and J by 6 bases, and 14 bases separated the two germline ends. The CDR3 here is CASSLPRGIAEQYF. The CDR3 DNA is TGTGCCAGCAGCTTACCTCGCGGGATTGCCGAGCAGTACTTC.

This chain links TRBV5-6 with TRBJ2-5; TRBD2 aligns across 11 bases. Germline V CDR1 and CDR2: SGHDT, YYEEEE. V lost 2 bases to trimming and J lost 4 bases; unmatched junction nucleotides: 4. The CDR3 is 15 amino acids. The CDR3 spells CASSLGTSGVETQYF. The CDR3 DNA follows: TGTGCCAGCAGCTTAGGGACTAGCGGTGTAGAGACCCAGTACTTC. Full variable domain (missing parts from reference TRBV5-6 and TRBJ2-5): DAGVTQSPTHLIKTRGQQVTLRCSPKSGHDTVSWYQQALGQGPQFIFQYYEEEERQRGNFPDRFSGHQFPNYSSELNVNALLLGDSALYLCASSLGTSGVETQYFGPGTRLLVL.

V gene TRBV29-1 combines with J gene TRBJ1-5, with TRBD1 as a possible D gene (5 bases). The V end lost 4 bases, the J end lost 4 bases, and 8 bases lay between the germline ends. CDR1 and CDR2 from the germline V gene are SQVTM and ANQGSEA. The CDR3 totals 12 residues. CDR3 sequence reads: CSVGQRNQPQHF. As DNA, the CDR3 is TGCAGCGTTGGACAGAGAAATCAGCCCCAGCATTTT.

This clonotype came up a few times. This chain links TRBV12-3 or TRBV12-4 with TRBJ2-7, with a tentative D call TRBD2 (5 bases). Between the trimmed V and J ends, which lost 3 bases and 2 bases, there was a span of 11 bases. The CDR3 is 14 amino acids. As DNA, the CDR3 is TGTGCCAGCAGTTTTAGTGGGAGAGCCTACGAGCAGTACTTC. Protein sequence: CASSFSGRAYEQYF.

The V call is TRBV5-1, the J call TRBJ2-6; TRBD2 is a possible D gene (6 bases). Germline assignment: CDR1 SGHRS and CDR2 YFSETQ. Trimming left V 0 bases short and J 4 bases short, with 14 bases between. The CDR3 covers 17 residues. CDR3: CASSLAEGSSGANVLTF. In DNA, the CDR3 is TGCGCCAGCAGCTTGGCGGAGGGATCGTCCGGGGCCAACGTCCTGACTTTC.

CDR3 in amino acids: CSAISGSGQDTQYF. CDR3 nucleotide sequence: TGCAGTGCCATCAGTGGGAGCGGGCAAGATACGCAGTATTTT. The V gene is TRBV20-1, the J gene TRBJ2-3, with a weak D call TRBD2 (6 bases). This CDR3 has 14 residues. CDR1 is DFQATT, CDR2 SNEGSKA, per germline (reference sequence). With 6 bases removed from V and 5 bases from J, the gap between germline ends came to 18 bases.

This clonotype was detected only a few times. The rearrangement uses TRBV6-6 and TRBJ1-1; possibly TRBD1 for D (6 bases). This CDR3 spans 13 amino acids. Between the trimmed V and J ends, which lost 2 bases and 4 bases, there was a span of 8 bases. The V gene's germline CDR1 is MNHNY and CDR2 SVGAGI (reference sequence). CDR3 DNA: TGTGCCAGCAGTTACGGACAGACCACTGAAGCTTTCTTT. Its translation: CASSYGQTTEAFF.

The rearrangement uses TRBV11-2 and TRBJ1-1; TRBD1 is a possible D gene (5 bases). Trimming cost V 0 bases and J 5 bases, with 13 bases left between them. Germline V gene data show CDR1 as SGHAT and CDR2 as FQNNGV. The CDR3 runs 15 residues. The CDR3 spells CASSLDLGGVTEAFF. The DNA for the CDR3 is TGTGCCAGCAGCTTAGATCTTGGAGGGGTGACTGAAGCTTTCTTT.

This clonotype was detected only a few times. This sequence joins TRBV6-1 and TRBJ1-4; D is perhaps TRBD1 (5 bases). The CDR3 sequence is 15 residues long. V lost 2 bases and J 4 bases, leaving 11 bases between the germline ends. Germline CDR1 and CDR2: MNHNS and SASEGT. CDR3 loop: CASSENRRGNEKLFF. The DNA of the CDR3 is TGTGCCAGCAGTGAAAACAGGAGGGGTAATGAAAAACTGTTTTTT.

Note on this clonotype: The final CDR3 position lacks the conserved phenylalanine or tryptophan, pointing to a likely read error. The chain's CDR3 is CASSRTGGSDEQYL. CDR3 nucleotide sequence: TGCGCCAGCAGTCGGACAGGGGGAAGCGACGAGCAGTACCTC. V gene TRBV10-2 combines with J gene TRBJ2-7; 10 bases map to TRBD1. The CDR3 has 14 residues. Germline V gene lookup returns CDR1 WSHSY and CDR2 SAAADI. Losses at the gene ends were 5 bases for V and 5 bases for J; bases not matched to a gene: 6.

The gene calls are TRBV20-1 and TRBJ2-5; maybe TRBD1 (8 bases). Between the trimmed V and J ends, which lost 6 bases and 5 bases, there was a span of 13 bases. Germline CDR1 reads DFQATT; CDR2 reads SNEGSKA (reference sequence). The CDR3 spans 12 residues. The CDR3 nucleotides are TGCAGTGCCACAGGGGGGGGCGAGACCCAGTACTTC. Its protein is CSATGGGETQYF.

The rearrangement uses TRBV6-1 and TRBJ1-1; maybe TRBD1 (6 bases). The CDR3 contains 12 residues. Germline CDR1 is MNHNS and CDR2 is SASEGT. Trimming left V 5 bases short and J 11 bases short, with 15 bases between. The CDR3, as DNA: TGTGCCAGCAGTCAACAGGGAGGCTGGGCTTTCTTT. It specifies CASSQQGGWAFF.

Only a few counts were recorded for this clonotype. The rearrangement joins TRBV12-3 or TRBV12-4 to TRBJ2-1; 11 bases are a match to TRBD2. The V segment lost 8 bases and the J segment 8 bases; nucleotides outside the gene matches: 5. This CDR3 has 13 residues. The CDR3 loop reads CASGLAGGDEQFF. The CDR3 DNA reads as TGTGCCAGCGGACTAGCGGGTGGGGATGAGCAGTTCTTC.

The rearrangement links TRBV5-1 to TRBJ2-1; perhaps TRBD2 as D (5 bases). This CDR3 spans 16 amino acids. V was shortened by 5 bases and J by 8 bases, with 23 bases between the two germline ends. Per the germline V gene, CDR1 is SGHRS and CDR2 is YFSETQ. The chain's CDR3 is CASRPFPGTHGDEQFF. CDR3 sequence (DNA): TGCGCCAGCAGGCCCTTCCCGGGAACCCACGGGGATGAGCAGTTCTTC.